These 21 T cell receptor beta chains came from one sample sequenced in a study of radiotherapy plus CTLA-4 blockade in lung cancer. Assay: immunoSEQ multiplex PCR; the TCRdb copy retains only in-frame clones and omits some. The data show some 60,000 clones, with less than 85% seen just once and 16% held by the top ten. This specimen consisted of peripheral blood, obtained from a patient treated with radiotherapy plus ipilimumab. The receptor set was obtained from a human donor with non-small cell lung cancer who had a complete response to radiotherapy plus ipilimumab.

The chain recombines TRBV19 with TRBJ1-4; D may be TRBD1 (6 bases). From germline, CDR1 is LNHDA and CDR2 SQIVND (reference sequence). This CDR3 is built from 15 residues. V gave up 4 bases and J gave up 1 base, with 10 bases separating them. Here the CDR3 reads CASSTETGTNEKLFF. CDR3 DNA sequence: TGTGCCAGTAGTACCGAGACAGGAACTAATGAAAAACTGTTTTTT.

The chain uses TRBV5-1 and TRBJ2-1, with a possible D match to TRBD1 (6 bases). The germline gives CDR1 SGHRS, CDR2 YFSETQ. V dropped 0 bases and J dropped 8 bases, with 9 bases sitting between them. This CDR3 spans 13 amino acids. The CDR3 region is CASSLGGGDEQFF. The CDR3 DNA is TGCGCCAGCAGCTTGGGAGGGGGTGATGAGCAGTTCTTC. The full variable domain, completed using reference TRBV5-1 and TRBJ2-1, is KAGVTQTPRYLIKTRGQQVTLSCSPISGHRSVSWYQQTPGQGLQFLFEYFSETQRNKGNFPGRFSGRQFSNSRSEMNVSTLELGDSALYLCASSLGGGDEQFFGPGTRLTVL.

The gene calls are TRBV2 and TRBJ1-6; D is undetermined. With 4 bases removed from V and 5 bases from J, the gap between germline ends came to 9 bases. CDR1 and CDR2 (germline): SNHLY, FYNNEI. The CDR3 spans 14 residues. The CDR3 sequence: CASSGGPNNSPLHF. Written as DNA, the CDR3 is TGTGCCAGCAGTGGAGGCCCCAATAATTCACCCCTCCACTTT.

The genes are TRBV10-3 and TRBJ2-2; TRBD1 matches 10 bases. Germline CDR1 is ENHRY and CDR2 is SYGVKD. The CDR3 consists of 15 residues. Trimming took 6 bases from V and 5 from J; bases not matched to a gene: 6. CDR3 nucleotides: TGTGCCATCAGAACCGGGACAGGGGAAACCGGGGAGCTGTTTTTT. Encoded protein: CAIRTGTGETGELFF.

This chain joins TRBV5-1 and TRBJ2-5; 7 nucleotides agree with TRBD2. The CDR3 has 15 residues. Germline CDR1 SGHRS, CDR2 YFSETQ. J gave up 5 bases and V 2 bases, and 9 bases lay outside the gene matches. The CDR3 nucleotides are TGCGCCAGCAGCTTTGACGGGGGGACGAGGGAGACCCAGTACTTC. This encodes CASSFDGGTRETQYF.

This clone was seen only once. The chain employs TRBV11-2 and TRBJ2-7, with D maybe TRBD1 (5 bases). The germline V and J ends were trimmed by 6 bases and 3 bases, with 12 bases remaining between them. Per germline, CDR1 SGHAT and CDR2 FQNNGV. CDR3 size: 13 residues. The DNA of the CDR3 is TGTGCCAGCAGGGGCCAGGGCCACTACGAGCAGTACTTC. Translating it yields CASRGQGHYEQYF.

CDR3 amino acids: CASSGGRVYNEQFF. In DNA, the CDR3 is TGTGCCAGCTCGGGCGGGAGAGTATACAATGAGCAGTTCTTC. The chain joins TRBV6-5 to TRBJ2-1, with TRBD2 matching 7 bases. The V segment lost 8 bases and the J segment 4 bases; nucleotides outside the gene matches: 8. Germline V CDR1 and CDR2: MNHEY, SVGAGI. The CDR3 totals 14 residues.

CDR3 nucleotide sequence: TGTGCCAGCAGAGACAGATCAACTAATGAAAAACTGTTTTTT. It specifies CASRDRSTNEKLFF. The V call is TRBV2, the J call TRBJ1-4; D possibly corresponds to TRBD1 (5 bases). The V and J ends lost 6 bases and 0 bases respectively, with 8 bases between them. Germline CDR1 is SNHLY and CDR2 is FYNNEI. This CDR3 has 14 residues.

The V gene is TRBV20-1, the J gene TRBJ2-1; D is perhaps TRBD1 (5 bases). Germline CDR1 reads DFQATT; CDR2 reads SNEGSKA (reference sequence). This CDR3 comprises 11 residues. V gave up 6 bases and J gave up 10 bases, with 13 bases separating them. The DNA of the CDR3 is TGCAGTGCGGTTAGAGGACAAGAGCAGTTCTTC. Amino acids: CSAVRGQEQFF.

J is TRBJ2-1 and V is TRBV28; 9 bases map to TRBD1. Germline V lookup: CDR1 MDHEN, CDR2 SYDVKM. This CDR3 has 16 amino acids. The ends lost 7 bases at V and 4 bases at J; junction bases unmatched: 11. The DNA of the CDR3 is TGTGCCAGCAATGAGGAGACAGGGGGGAGGTACAATGAGCAGTTCTTC. Protein sequence: CASNEETGGRYNEQFF. The complete variable domain, with remaining parts taken from reference TRBV28 and TRBJ2-1, reads DVKVTQSSRYLVKRTGEKVFLECVQDMDHENMFWYRQDPGLGLRLIYFSYDVKMKEKGDIPEGYSVSREKKERFSLILESASTNQTSMYLCASNEETGGRYNEQFFGPGTRLTVL.

This clone has just one count. V and J are TRBV5-1 and TRBJ2-5; 9 bases map to TRBD1. The germline V gene has CDR1 SGHRS and CDR2 YFSETQ. This CDR3 is 15 amino acids long. V lost 4 bases to trimming and J lost 5 bases; unmatched junction nucleotides: 9. The CDR3 DNA reads TGCGCCAGCAGCACCTCCGGGACAGGGTGGGAGACCCAGTACTTC. Encoded protein: CASSTSGTGWETQYF.

The rearrangement joins TRBV7-9 to TRBJ2-5; 8 bases align to TRBD1. This CDR3 is 15 amino acids long. Per the germline V gene, CDR1 is SEHNR and CDR2 is FQNEAQ (reference sequence). Trimming removed 4 bases from V and 1 base from J; junction bases left unmatched: 5. CDR3 in amino acids: CASSYLGQGQETQYF. CDR3 bases: TGTGCCAGCAGCTATCTTGGACAGGGCCAAGAGACCCAGTACTTC.

The chain has TRBV7-2 and TRBJ2-3, with 9 bases that match TRBD2. Per germline, CDR1 SGHTA and CDR2 FQGNSA. J lost 3 bases, V lost 5 bases, and 9 bases had no gene match. The CDR3 consists of 16 residues. The CDR3 region is CASSRIGRGGTDTQYF. The DNA of the CDR3 is TGTGCCAGCAGCCGCATTGGGCGGGGGGGGACAGATACGCAGTATTTT.

CDR3 coding DNA: TGTGCCTGGAGTGCCTCCCCAGGGAATACGCAGTATTTT. Residues: CAWSASPGNTQYF. The genes are TRBV30 and TRBJ2-3; D perhaps matches TRBD1 (5 bases). Trimming took off 1 base at V and 7 bases at J, with 12 bases between the two ends. The CDR3 consists of 13 residues. Germline CDR1 is GTSNPN and CDR2 is SVGIG (reference sequence).

The chain uses TRBV30 and TRBJ1-1, with TRBD1 matching over 10 bases. The V segment lost 2 bases and the J segment 5 bases; nucleotides outside the gene matches: 8. Germline V gene data show CDR1 as GTSNPN and CDR2 as SVGIG (reference sequence). The CDR3 totals 15 residues. CDR3 residues: CAWSIRRTGGTEAFF. The CDR3 DNA is TGTGCCTGGAGTATACGACGGACAGGGGGGACTGAAGCTTTCTTT. The full variable domain, with the rest looked up from reference TRBV30 and TRBJ1-1, is SQTIHQWPATLVQPVGSPLSLECTVEGTSNPNLYWYRQAAGRGLQLLFYSVGIGQISSEVPQNLSASRPQDRQFILSSKKLLLSDSGFYLCAWSIRRTGGTEAFFGQGTRLTVV.

The chain links TRBV29-1 to TRBJ1-1; D call uncertain. Trimming took off 0 bases at V and 7 bases at J, with 21 bases between the two ends. CDR3 length: 16 amino acids. The germline CDR1 and CDR2 sequences are SQVTM and ANQGSEA. Written as DNA, the CDR3 is TGCAGCGTTGAAGATCAGGAAACAGAACACGGGAATGAAGCTTTCTTT. This encodes CSVEDQETEHGNEAFF.

The V call is TRBV18, the J call TRBJ2-5, with 13 nucleotides matching TRBD2. The CDR3 runs 17 residues. CDR1 KGHSH and CDR2 LQKENI come from the germline V gene. With V trimmed by 0 bases and J by 5 bases, 6 bases remained unmatched. CDR3 coding DNA: TGTGCCAGCTCACCACCGGGACTAGCGGGGTCCCCGGAGACCCAGTACTTC. Protein sequence: CASSPPGLAGSPETQYF.

V gene TRBV5-1 combines with J gene TRBJ2-3; 11 bases align to TRBD1. The CDR3 loop spans 15 amino acids. The V and J ends lost 3 bases and 4 bases, in that order; junction bases with no gene match: 4. From germline, CDR1 is SGHRS and CDR2 YFSETQ. The CDR3 loop reads CASSSPGQGADTQYF. The CDR3 DNA reads as TGCGCCAGCAGCTCTCCGGGACAGGGGGCAGATACGCAGTATTTT.

This clone was detected only once. The chain uses TRBV15 and TRBJ1-1; TRBD1 might be the D (5 bases). Trimming took off 7 bases at V and 0 bases at J, with 15 bases between the two ends. The CDR3 has 15 amino acids. The germline CDR1 and CDR2 sequences are LNHNV and YYDKDF (reference sequence). The CDR3 DNA follows: TGTGCCACCAACAGGCAGAGACAGATGAACACTGAAGCTTTCTTT. It is translated as CATNRQRQMNTEAFF.

V gene TRBV19 combines with J gene TRBJ2-5; possibly TRBD1 for D (7 bases). Germline loops: CDR1 LNHDA, CDR2 SQIVND (reference sequence). The CDR3 has 16 amino acids. Trimming stripped 1 base from V and 4 bases from J, with 16 bases between. DNA of the CDR3: TGTGCCAGTAGTATAGGAGGCAGGGGGGTACCAGAGACCCAGTACTTC. It codes for CASSIGGRGVPETQYF.

This sequence joins TRBV5-4 and TRBJ2-1, with a possible D match to TRBD2 (6 bases). Germline CDR1 reads SGHNT; CDR2 reads YYREEE (reference sequence). The CDR3 length is 14 residues. Trimming cost V 0 bases and J 4 bases, with 8 bases left between them. This CDR3 reads CASSLVAGYNEQFF. The CDR3 DNA sequence: TGTGCCAGCAGCTTGGTGGCGGGATACAATGAGCAGTTCTTC.